The 2 T cell receptor beta chains presented below share a single source sample, sequenced in a study of T cell clusters in autoimmune cytopenias. TRB amplification used approximately 250 ng of peripheral blood genomic DNA. TRB was amplified by touch-down multiplex PCR, primer pools A and B combined. TCRdb re-called the multiplex PCR reads and catalogs CDR3 proteins one per entry, DNA excluded. The clone table shows 5,500 to 6,500 distinct CDR3 sequences, with the ten largest holding approximately 5.7%. In addition, the sample was reused for a study of T cell repertoires in aging, cancer and after chemotherapy.

Sequenced input: peripheral blood. These receptors all come from a human donor in good health.

The chain combines TRBV13 with TRBJ2-5. CDR1 and CDR2 from the germline V gene are PRHDT and FYEKMQ (reference sequence). The CDR3 consists of 15 residues. CDR3 residues: CASSSRSRIQETQYF.

This clonotype is deemed medium-sized by its frequency. V is TRBV27 and J is TRBJ2-5; TCRdb reports TRBD1, a call that lacks DNA to check it against. CDR1 and CDR2 (germline): MNHEY, SMNVEV (reference sequence). This CDR3 has 13 amino acids. CDR3 region: CASSLGGSETQYF.